This T cell receptor beta chain was observed in a study of blood T cell repertoires in COVID-19. Study background: The origin of the acute and convalescent COVID-19 samples was the United States, Italy and Spain. In each case, the material was cDNA or gDNA derived from T cells, B-cell-depleted T cells, or PBMCs.

V lost 2 bases, J lost 0 bases, and 3 bases stayed unmatched. Germline V lookup: CDR1 MNHEY, CDR2 SVGAGI. CDR3 length equals 16 residues. The table came from immunoSEQ multiplex PCR; TCRdb's copy has only in-frame clones and leaves some out. The sample shows roughly 120,000 clones, approximately 85% of them seen only once. Specimen: peripheral blood. The origin of this receptor is a human donor in a cohort sampled during active COVID-19. The gene calls are TRBV6-5 and TRBJ2-3, with TRBD2 matching over 9 bases. CDR3 sequence (DNA): TGTGCCAGCAGTTACGCGGGAGGGCTAAGCACAGATACGCAGTATTTT. This codes for CASSYAGGLSTDTQYF.